Sequencing of this T cell receptor beta chain was carried out in a study of cytomegalovirus exposure and HLA in healthy donors. General observations from the study: HLA alleles showed associations with 16,951 TCR beta sequences in a later analysis, at a 0.05 false discovery rate. No immune exposure information besides CMV serostatus was available. Earlier analysis yielded a pattern in which most TCR beta V segments were productive about 90% or about 30% of the time.

Donors counted as nominally healthy when sampled, yet unrecorded immune exposures were likely. Concerning this clone itself: The antigen is unknown.

Trimming at V came to 3 bases and at J to 4 bases, leaving 2 bases not matched to a gene. Per the germline V gene, CDR1 is KGHSH and CDR2 is LQKENI. This CDR3 contains 13 residues. The PCR was carried out with 60 Vbeta primers and 13 Jbeta primers. Generated by immunoSEQ multiplex PCR, the TCRdb table keeps only in-frame clones and is missing some. The sample holds 95,000 to 100,000 clones; roughly 80% are singletons and the top ten take around 4.1%. This receptor was identified in a man aged 40-55 years in good health and CMV-seronegative. The chain joins TRBV18 to TRBJ1-1; 7 positions agree with TRBD1. The sample comprised PBMCs. The CDR3 sequence is CASSPWDSTEAFF. The CDR3 coding sequence is TGTGCCAGCTCACCTTGGGACAGCACTGAAGCTTTCTTT.